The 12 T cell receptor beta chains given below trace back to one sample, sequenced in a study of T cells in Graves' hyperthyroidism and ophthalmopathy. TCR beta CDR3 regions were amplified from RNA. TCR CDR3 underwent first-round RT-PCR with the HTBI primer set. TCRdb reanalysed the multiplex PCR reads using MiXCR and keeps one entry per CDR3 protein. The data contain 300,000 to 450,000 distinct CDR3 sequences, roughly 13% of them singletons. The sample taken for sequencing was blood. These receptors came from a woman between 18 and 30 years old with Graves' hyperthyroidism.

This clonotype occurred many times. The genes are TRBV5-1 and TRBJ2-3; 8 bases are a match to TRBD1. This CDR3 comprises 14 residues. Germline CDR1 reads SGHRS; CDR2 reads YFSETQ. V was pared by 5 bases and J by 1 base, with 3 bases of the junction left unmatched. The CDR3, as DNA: TGCGCCAGCAGATCGGACAGGGGCACAGATACGCAGTATTTT. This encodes CASRSDRGTDTQYF.

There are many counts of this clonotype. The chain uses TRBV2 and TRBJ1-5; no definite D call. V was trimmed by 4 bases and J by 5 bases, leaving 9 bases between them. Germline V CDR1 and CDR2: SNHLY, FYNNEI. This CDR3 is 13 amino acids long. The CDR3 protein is CASSAGEDQPQHF. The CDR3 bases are TGTGCCAGCAGTGCTGGGGAGGATCAGCCCCAGCATTTT.

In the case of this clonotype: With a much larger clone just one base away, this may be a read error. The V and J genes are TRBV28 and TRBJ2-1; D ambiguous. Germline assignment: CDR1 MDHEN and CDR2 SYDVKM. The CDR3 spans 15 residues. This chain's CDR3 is CAGSATWSATNEQFF. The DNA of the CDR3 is TGTGCCGGCAGTGCGACATGGTCGGCCACCAATGAGCAGTTCTTC.

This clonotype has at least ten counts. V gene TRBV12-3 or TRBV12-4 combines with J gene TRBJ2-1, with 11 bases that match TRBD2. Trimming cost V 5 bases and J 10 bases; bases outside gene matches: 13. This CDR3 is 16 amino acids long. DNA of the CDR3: TGTGCCAGCAGTCCCCCCGCGACTAGCGGGATAGGCGAGCAGTTCTTC. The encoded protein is CASSPPATSGIGEQFF.

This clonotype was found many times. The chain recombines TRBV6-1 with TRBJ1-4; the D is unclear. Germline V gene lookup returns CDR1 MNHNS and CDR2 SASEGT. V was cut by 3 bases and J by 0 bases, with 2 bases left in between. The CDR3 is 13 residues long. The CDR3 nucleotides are TGTGCCAGCAGTGAGACAACTAATGAAAAACTGTTTTTT. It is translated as CASSETTNEKLFF.

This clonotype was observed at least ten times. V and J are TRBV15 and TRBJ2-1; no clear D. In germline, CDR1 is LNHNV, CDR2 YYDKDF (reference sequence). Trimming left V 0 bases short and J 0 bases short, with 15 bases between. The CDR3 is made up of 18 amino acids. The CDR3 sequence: CATSRDLRRLSSYNEQFF. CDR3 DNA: TGTGCCACCAGCAGAGATCTTAGGCGCCTGAGCTCCTACAATGAGCAGTTCTTC.

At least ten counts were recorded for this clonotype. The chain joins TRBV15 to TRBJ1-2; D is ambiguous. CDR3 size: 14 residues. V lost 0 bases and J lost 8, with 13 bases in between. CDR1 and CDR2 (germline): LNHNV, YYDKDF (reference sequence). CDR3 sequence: CATSRDRFSQGYTF. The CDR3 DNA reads TGTGCCACCAGCAGAGATCGGTTCTCCCAGGGCTACACCTTC.

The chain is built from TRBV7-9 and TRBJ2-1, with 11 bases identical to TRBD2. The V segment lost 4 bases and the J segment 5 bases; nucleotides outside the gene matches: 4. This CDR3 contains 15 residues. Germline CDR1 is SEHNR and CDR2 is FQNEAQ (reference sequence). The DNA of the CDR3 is TGTGCCAGCAGCTCTCTGACTAGCGGGAACAATGAGCAGTTCTTC. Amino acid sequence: CASSSLTSGNNEQFF.

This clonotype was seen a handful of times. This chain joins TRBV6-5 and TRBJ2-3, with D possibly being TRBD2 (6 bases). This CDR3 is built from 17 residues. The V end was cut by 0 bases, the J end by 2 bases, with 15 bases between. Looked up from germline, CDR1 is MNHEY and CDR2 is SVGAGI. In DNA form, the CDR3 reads TGTGCCAGCAGTTACTCGGAGGTAGCGGAAGCCACAGATACGCAGTATTTT. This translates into CASSYSEVAEATDTQYF.

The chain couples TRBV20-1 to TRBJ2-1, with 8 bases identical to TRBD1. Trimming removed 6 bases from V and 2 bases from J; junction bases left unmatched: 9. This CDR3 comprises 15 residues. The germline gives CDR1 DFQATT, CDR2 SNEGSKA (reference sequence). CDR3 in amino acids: CSAARQGFTYNEQFF. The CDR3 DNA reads TGCAGTGCGGCTCGACAGGGGTTCACCTACAATGAGCAGTTCTTC.

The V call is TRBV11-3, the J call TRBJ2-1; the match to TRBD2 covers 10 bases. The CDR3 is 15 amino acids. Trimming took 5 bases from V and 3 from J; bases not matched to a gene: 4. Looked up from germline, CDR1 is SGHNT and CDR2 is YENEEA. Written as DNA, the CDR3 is TGTGCCAGCAGCAGTAGCGGGGGGATCTACAATGAGCAGTTCTTC. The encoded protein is CASSSSGGIYNEQFF.

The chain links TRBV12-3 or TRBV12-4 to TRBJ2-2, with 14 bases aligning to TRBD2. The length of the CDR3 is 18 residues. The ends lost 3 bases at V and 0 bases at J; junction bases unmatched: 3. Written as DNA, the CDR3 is TGTGCCAGCAGTTTCGGACTAGCGGGAGGCTCGAACACCGGGGAGCTGTTTTTT. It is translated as CASSFGLAGGSNTGELFF.